The present T cell receptor (beta chain) was sequenced within a study of shared clonotypes between healthy human individuals. Study at large: Researchers assigned three CD4 naive, three CD4 memory, two CD8 naive and one CD8 memory plate to each donor.

CD45RA-negative memory and CD45RA+ naive subsets were split from the CD4+ cells. In the original analysis: Junction-only sequences produced by ImmunoSEQ had no quality scores, so filtering differed. Sequencing used immunoSEQ multiplex PCR; TCRdb keeps in-frame clones, though not all of them. That table is the source of V, J and clone size, and D and trimming were worked out from the DNA. Of 2.3 million or so clones in the sample, approximately 93% were seen once. The V gene lost 0 bases and the J gene lost 2 bases, with 9 bases spanning the gap. This CDR3 contains 14 residues. Germline CDR1 reads SGHDT; CDR2 reads YYEEEE.

The origin of this receptor is a man aged 18 to 35 in good health. Some clones in this sample may be carry-over from other donors' samples. The chain combines TRBV5-6 with TRBJ2-7; D gene unclear. Source material: naive CD4+ T cells from PBMCs. Subset meaning: CD45RA+ positively selected. CDR3 loop: CASSLAGRTYEQYF. The CDR3 DNA reads as TGTGCCAGCAGCTTGGCGGGCAGGACCTACGAGCAGTACTTC.